These 24 T cell receptor beta chains were sequenced from one sample in a study of response to subunit inactivated influenza vaccine. TCRdb re-called the RT-PCR reads through MiXCR, storing one row per CDR3 protein. The table shows a few hundred thousand distinct CDR3 sequences, with approximately 14% occurring only once. Sequencing used PBMCs from blood, obtained 11 to 12 days after vaccination. These receptors were collected from a man aged 45-65 years who received an inactivated influenza vaccine.

The CDR3 loop reads CASSLDPTGGSYGYTF. The CDR3, as DNA: TGTGCCAGCAGCTTAGACCCAACAGGGGGCTCCTATGGCTACACCTTC. This chain connects TRBV11-2 to TRBJ1-2, with 9 positions matching TRBD1. The V gene end was trimmed by 0 bases and the J gene end by 4 bases; junction bases not matched to a gene: 6. The CDR3 sequence is 16 residues long. CDR1 is SGHAT, CDR2 FQNNGV, per germline.

This rearrangement joins TRBV20-1 to TRBJ2-3, with D hard to call. The CDR3 is 15 residues long. Trimming stripped 2 bases from V and 5 bases from J, with 17 bases between. Germline V gives CDR1 DFQATT, CDR2 SNEGSKA (reference sequence). CDR3 loop: CSARLGRGSLDTQYF. CDR3 bases: TGCAGTGCTAGACTAGGTAGAGGCTCGCTAGATACGCAGTATTTT.

This clonotype appeared a few times. The V and J genes are TRBV20-1 and TRBJ1-5; D call uncertain. The CDR3 runs 12 residues. Germline V lookup: CDR1 DFQATT, CDR2 SNEGSKA (reference sequence). Trimming removed 0 bases from V and 5 bases from J, with 5 bases in between. CDR3 region: CSARDADQPQHF. CDR3 in DNA: TGCAGTGCTAGAGATGCGGATCAGCCCCAGCATTTT.

This clonotype has more than one count but fewer than ten. V usage is TRBV4-3 and J usage is TRBJ1-2; D remains unclear. The CDR3 is made up of 15 amino acids. Germline V gene sequence: CDR1 LGHNA, CDR2 YSLEER. The V end lost 0 bases, the J end lost 8 bases, and 16 bases lay between the germline ends. DNA for the CDR3: TGCGCCAGCAGCCAAGATTTCGGGCAGATCGGGGGCTACACCTTC. Amino acids: CASSQDFGQIGGYTF.

This clonotype was seen a few times. The chain couples TRBV11-2 to TRBJ2-7; D uncertain. The CDR3 length is 14 residues. The germline gives CDR1 SGHAT, CDR2 FQNNGV. Trimming removed 4 bases at V and 4 bases at J, with 14 bases between. CDR3 amino acids: CASSSLRRAYEQYF. DNA for the CDR3: TGTGCCAGCAGCTCCCTCCGGAGAGCTTACGAGCAGTACTTC.

In its sample, this clonotype was seen many times. V and J are TRBV12-3 or TRBV12-4 and TRBJ2-5, with D unresolved. Trimming took 5 bases from V and 0 from J, leaving 10 bases between them. The CDR3 covers 14 residues. CDR3 nucleotides: TGTGCCAGCAGTCCCTTGGGGTACCAAGAGACCCAGTACTTC. Residues: CASSPLGYQETQYF.

This clonotype was seen a handful of times. The V call is TRBV5-1, the J call TRBJ2-3; D may be TRBD2 (6 bases). V lost 6 bases to trimming and J lost 4 bases, with 18 bases between them. CDR1 is SGHRS, CDR2 YFSETQ, per germline. This CDR3 is built from 15 residues. The CDR3 DNA sequence: TGCGCCAGCACCCTTTGGGAGCGGGTCTCAGATACGCAGTATTTT. Protein sequence: CASTLWERVSDTQYF.

The chain links TRBV28 to TRBJ1-2; D may be TRBD1 (6 bases). This CDR3 has 15 amino acids. V was clipped by 2 bases and J by 8 bases, with 18 bases between them. Germline V CDR1 and CDR2: MDHEN, SYDVKM. The chain's CDR3 is CASSLLGQPLGGYTF. The CDR3 DNA follows: TGTGCCAGCAGTTTACTCGGACAGCCCCTGGGAGGCTACACCTTC.

Of note for this clonotype: Compared with germline, one end of the junction differs, possibly owing to a read error. The V and J genes are TRBV18 and TRBJ2-7; D could derive from TRBD1 or TRBD2 (5 bases each). Germline CDR1 reads KGHSH; CDR2 reads LQKENI. CDR3 length: 13 amino acids. CDR3 sequence: CASSSPGPPEQYF. The CDR3 DNA follows: TGTGCCAGCTCATCACCGGGACCTCCCGAGCAGTACTTC.

This chain uses TRBV3-1 with TRBJ2-1; D may be TRBD2 (6 bases). This CDR3 has 14 residues. V lost 4 bases and J 3 bases, leaving 10 bases between the germline ends. Per germline, CDR1 LGHDT and CDR2 YNNKEL (reference sequence). CDR3 nucleotides: TGTGCCAGCAGCCGCGGGGAGAACTACAATGAGCAGTTCTTC. It specifies CASSRGENYNEQFF.

The sample holds a few counts of this clonotype. Written as DNA, the CDR3 is TGCGCCAGCAGCCAAGATATGCCGTACGAGCAGTACTTC. Translated: CASSQDMPYEQYF. V is TRBV4-1 and J is TRBJ2-7; D is uncertain. CDR3 length: 13 amino acids. Looked up from germline, CDR1 is MGHRA and CDR2 is YSYEKL. Trimming removed 0 bases from V and 4 bases from J, with 7 bases in between.

This clonotype was found a few times. The chain uses TRBV7-6 and TRBJ2-5; no reliable D call. The ends were cut back, 0 bases at V and 6 bases at J, with 8 bases in the middle. There are 13 residues in the CDR3. Germline V gives CDR1 SGHVS, CDR2 FNYEAQ. This chain's CDR3 is CASSLAQLKTQYF. CDR3 nucleotides: TGTGCCAGCAGCTTAGCTCAGTTAAAGACCCAGTACTTC. Full variable domain (remainder filled in from reference TRBV7-6 and TRBJ2-5): GAGVSQSPRYKVTKRGQDVALRCDPISGHVSLYWYRQALGQGPEFLTYFNYEAQQDKSGLPNDRFSAERPEGSISTLTIQRTEQRDSAMYRCASSLAQLKTQYFGPGTRLLVL.

The sample holds a few counts of this clonotype. J is TRBJ1-1 and V is TRBV6-2 or TRBV6-3, with D uncertain. V was clipped by 3 bases and J by 4 bases, with 9 bases between them. From germline, CDR1 is MNHEY and CDR2 SVGEGT. The CDR3 loop spans 13 amino acids. CDR3 loop: CASSYRVATEAFF. CDR3 sequence (DNA): TGTGCCAGCAGTTATAGGGTGGCCACTGAAGCTTTCTTT.

Written as DNA, the CDR3 is TGTGCCATCAGTTCCGGGGTTTATGGCTACACCTTC. It is translated as CAISSGVYGYTF. V gene TRBV10-3 combines with J gene TRBJ1-2; D remains unclear. Deletions cut 5 bases from V and 5 bases from J, with 9 bases between. The germline CDR1 and CDR2 sequences are ENHRY and SYGVKD. The CDR3 spans 12 residues.

The rearrangement joins TRBV4-3 to TRBJ2-5; D is undetermined. The V end was cut by 0 bases, the J end by 4 bases, with 9 bases between. The CDR3 is 14 residues long. Germline CDR1 reads LGHNA; CDR2 reads YSLEER. The CDR3 spells CASSQDRGPETQYF. CDR3 DNA: TGCGCCAGCAGCCAAGATCGTGGTCCAGAGACCCAGTACTTC.

V usage is TRBV7-9 and J usage is TRBJ2-2, with a weak D call TRBD1 (6 bases). The CDR3 runs to 13 residues. V dropped 5 bases and J dropped 8 bases, with 12 bases sitting between them. Germline CDR1 reads SEHNR; CDR2 reads FQNEAQ (reference sequence). In nucleotides, the CDR3 is TGTGCCAGCAGCAGCCGACAGGCAGGGGAGCTGTTTTTT. As protein: CASSSRQAGELFF.

This clonotype was detected a few times. The rearrangement links TRBV12-3 or TRBV12-4 to TRBJ2-1, with D hard to call. This CDR3 comprises 16 residues. V shed 5 bases and J shed 8 bases, with 22 bases lying between them. The CDR3 coding sequence is TGTGCCAGCAGTCCAGAGGCCTCCCCCGCCACCGATGAGCAGTTCTTC. Translated: CASSPEASPATDEQFF.

This clonotype has only a few counts. The chain has TRBV11-2 and TRBJ2-7; 11 nucleotides line up with TRBD2. The CDR3 has 17 amino acids. The junction had 13 bases not matched to a gene; V was cut back by 3 bases and J by 6 bases. Germline-derived CDR1 and CDR2 are SGHAT and FQNNGV. Written as DNA, the CDR3 is TGTGCCAGCAGCTTGGGACTAGCGGCGATCCCGTCGGGCGAGCAGTACTTC. It specifies CASSLGLAAIPSGEQYF.

The chain is built from TRBV20-1 and TRBJ2-1, with 10 bases that match TRBD2. V shed 6 bases, J shed 8 bases, and the junction held 10 bases outside the gene matches. The CDR3 sequence is 14 residues long. CDR1 is DFQATT and CDR2 is SNEGSKA in the germline V gene (reference sequence). This CDR3 is CSALKREGLDEQFF. The CDR3 DNA reads TGCAGTGCCCTTAAGCGGGAGGGCCTTGATGAGCAGTTCTTC.

The DNA for the CDR3 is TGCAGCTTAAGACAGGGTTCGACAGATACGCAGTATTTT. This codes for CSLRQGSTDTQYF. The chain links TRBV29-1 to TRBJ2-3; 7 bases align to TRBD1. Trimming at V came to 8 bases and at J to 3 bases, leaving 8 bases not matched to a gene. CDR3 size: 13 residues. Germline V lookup: CDR1 SQVTM, CDR2 ANQGSEA.

This clonotype appeared many times. The J gene is TRBJ2-5, the V gene TRBV20-1; possibly TRBD2 for D (6 bases). Trimming took off 1 base at V and 2 bases at J, with 14 bases between the two ends. The CDR3 covers 15 residues. From germline, CDR1 is DFQATT and CDR2 SNEGSKA (reference sequence). CDR3 coding DNA: TGCAGTGCTAGAGGGAGGGCGGGGTGGCAAGAGACCCAGTACTTC. Its translation: CSARGRAGWQETQYF.

V is TRBV7-9 and J is TRBJ2-5; D not resolved. The germline CDR1 and CDR2 sequences are SEHNR and FQNEAQ (reference sequence). Trimming left V 2 bases short and J 1 base short, with 8 bases between. The CDR3 spans 14 residues. This chain's CDR3 is CASSLLATQETQYF. The CDR3 DNA is TGTGCCAGCAGCTTACTGGCCACCCAAGAGACCCAGTACTTC. The full variable domain, completed using reference TRBV7-9 and TRBJ2-5, is DTGVSQNPRHKITKRGQNVTFRCDPISEHNRLYWYRQTLGQGPEFLTYFQNEAQLEKSRLLSDRFSAERPKGSFSTLEIQRTEQGDSAMYLCASSLLATQETQYFGPGTRLLVL.

Only a few counts were recorded for this clonotype. This chain uses TRBV20-1 with TRBJ2-2, with D possibly being TRBD1 (7 bases). With 3 bases removed from V and 3 bases from J, the gap between germline ends came to 8 bases. Germline V gives CDR1 DFQATT, CDR2 SNEGSKA (reference sequence). The CDR3 extends over 13 amino acids. The CDR3 DNA reads TGCAGTGCTAGCAGGGGGGACACCGGGGAGCTGTTTTTT. As protein: CSASRGDTGELFF.

This clonotype was recorded a few times. V usage is TRBV29-1 and J usage is TRBJ1-1; D ambiguous. V was trimmed by 2 bases and J by 7 bases, leaving 11 bases between them. This CDR3 region has 12 residues. In germline, CDR1 is SQVTM, CDR2 ANQGSEA. The CDR3 loop reads CSVEFISNEAFF. The CDR3, as DNA: TGCAGCGTTGAATTTATCTCTAATGAAGCTTTCTTT. The full variable domain, completed using reference TRBV29-1 and TRBJ1-1, is SAVISQKPSRDICQRGTSLTIQCQVDSQVTMMFWYRQQPGQSLTLIATANQGSEATYESGFVIDKFPISRPNLTFSTLTVSNMSPEDSSIYLCSVEFISNEAFFGQGTRLTVV.